This T cell receptor (beta chain) was documented in a study of glioma-infiltrating T cells. TCR alpha and beta CDR3 regions were amplified from RNA using iRepertoire nested multiplex PCR. TCRdb analysed the multiplex PCR reads with MiXCR anew, one entry per CDR3 protein. This sample has fewer than 250,000 distinct CDR3 sequences, with approximately 30% found just once. This clonotype was seen a handful of times. Its specificity is not known. Whole-study findings and limits: Very few CDR3 sequences were shared between tissue and blood.

The length of the CDR3 is 15 residues. V was trimmed by 3 bases and J by 1 base, leaving 13 bases between them. From germline, CDR1 is LNHDA and CDR2 SQIVND (reference sequence). Material: glioma tissue, nonneoplastic brain tissue, or PBMCs (not recorded which). The rearrangement joins TRBV19 to TRBJ2-7, with no clear D. This receptor was identified in a human donor with low-grade glioma or glioblastoma, undergoing nonglioma brain surgery, or in good health (not recorded which). The CDR3, as DNA: TGTGCCAGTAGTATTTCGTTTCTAGGGTCCTACGAGCAGTACTTC. This encodes CASSISFLGSYEQYF.